This T cell receptor beta chain was captured by sequencing in a study of blood T cell repertoires in COVID-19. Study context: From T cells, B-cell-depleted T cells, or PBMCs came the material, which was cDNA or gDNA.

Here immunoSEQ multiplex PCR was the method, and the copy in TCRdb shows in-frame clones only, minus some. This sample carries approximately 260,000 clones, 70% to 90% of them seen once, and the ten largest clones take 3.3%. V was trimmed by 5 bases and J by 5 bases, leaving 12 bases between them. The CDR3 has 14 amino acids. Germline assignment: CDR1 LNHDA and CDR2 SQIVND (reference sequence). Participant ages covered roughly 18 to 89 years across 24 US areas. Sequencing used PBMCs or T cells enriched from blood (not recorded which). The receptor comes from a woman between 40 and 50 years old with acute COVID-19. The rearrangement joins TRBV19 to TRBJ1-4, with D perhaps TRBD1 (6 bases). CDR3: CASSRTVGNEKLFF. The CDR3 DNA follows: TGTGCCAGTAGTCGGACAGTAGGAAATGAAAAACTGTTTTTT.